This T cell receptor beta chain derives from a study of vaccination effects on CD4 cells after COVID-19. In the study overall: Every well housed two million PBMC, which grew in culture alongside 8.5 to 10 IU/ml IL-2 and about 10 ug/ml peptides.

The germline V and J ends were trimmed by 3 bases and 0 bases, with 6 bases remaining between them. The length of the CDR3 is 13 residues. The germline V gene has CDR1 GTSNPN and CDR2 SVGIG (reference sequence). Following a roughly 11-day culture, CD4+ T cells were purified. A half-medium replacement with IL-2 medium was carried out on days 3 and 7. Clones were sequenced by immunoSEQ multiplex PCR, and TCRdb holds only the in-frame ones, with some missing. The profile shows around 50,000 clones, about 67% of them singletons. Study-wide results and limits: Early post-infection timepoints were absent, and convalescent patients were few. After vaccination, at late timepoints, clones induced by infection and by vaccine contracted markedly.

On this clone: Antigen: not known.

The sample here was CD4+ T cells from PBMCs cultured without peptide, taken before COVID-19 vaccination. The gene calls are TRBV30 and TRBJ1-5; D not resolved. The TCR was taken from a human donor who received a COVID-19 vaccine. The CDR3 protein is CAWSADSNQPQHF. CDR3 nucleotides: TGTGCCTGGAGCGCGGATAGCAATCAGCCCCAGCATTTT. Looking up the rest from reference TRBV30 and TRBJ1-5 gives the full variable domain: SQTIHQWPATLVQPVGSPLSLECTVEGTSNPNLYWYRQAAGRGLQLLFYSVGIGQISSEVPQNLSASRPQDRQFILSSKKLLLSDSGFYLCAWSADSNQPQHFGDGTRLSIL.